Described below is a single T cell receptor beta chain sequence and its context. What it binds is unknown. There are 15 residues in the CDR3. The trim removed 5 bases at V and 4 bases at J, leaving 8 bases unmatched. CDR1 KGHSH and CDR2 LQKENI come from the germline V gene. This sample was included in a study of CD8 T cells in ankylosing spondylitis. Overall study findings and caveats: Researchers report that disease-linked clones proved CD8+ and relatively rare in peripheral blood. Past studies reported some motif variants in reactive arthritis synovial fluid and blood. What appeared characteristic of ankylosing spondylitis blood was a TCR beta motif of eight or nine highly homologous variants.

Scientists made TCR beta libraries using quantitative 5'-RACE with molecular barcodes. TCRdb re-analysed the 5' RACE reads in MiXCR, keeping a single row per CDR3 protein. The sample yields about 500,000 distinct CDR3 sequences, about 5% seen once. Sample: blood, either unsorted or a sorted T cell fraction (not recorded which). This sequence originates from a male donor with ankylosing spondylitis. V gene TRBV18 combines with J gene TRBJ1-1; 9 bases fit TRBD1. CDR3 residues: CASSARQGESTEAFF. In DNA, the CDR3 is TGTGCCAGCTCAGCTAGACAGGGGGAGAGCACTGAAGCTTTCTTT.